The T cell receptor (beta chain) described here comes from a study of T cells in Graves' hyperthyroidism and ophthalmopathy (dated by TCRdb to about 2019). For the wider study: Peripheral blood was sampled at the time of initial diagnosis, prior to any treatment. To identify distinguishing TCR V-J signatures, a discovery cohort of 90 to 100 patients was used, comprising some 43 with Graves' ophthalmopathy and about 59 with stable Graves' hyperthyroidism. Whether ophthalmopathy could be predicted prospectively was tested in an independent validation cohort made up of approximately 19 hyperthyroidism patients plus 17 patients who later progressed to ophthalmopathy. For training and testing, the approximately 97 patients in the discovery cohort were randomly divided in a 7:3 ratio. In addition, the study compared T-cell repertoires in thyroid tissue and in blood from a handful of Graves' hyperthyroidism patients. Once sampling was done, hyperthyroidism patients were given methimazole at a starting dose of 30 mg daily, whereas ophthalmopathy patients were given high-dose intravenous methylprednisolone. TCR Vbeta CDR3 sequencing of 120 to 150 peripheral blood samples (more than 40 ophthalmopathy, about 80 hyperthyroidism and roughly 17 progressor patients) is reported in the paper.

The TCR beta CDR3 regions were amplified from RNA transcripts. The first round of RT-PCR for the TCR CDR3 was performed with the HTBI primer set and the Qiagen OneStep RT-PCR kit. Libraries were constructed in a second round of multiplex PCR, after which size selection and purification were carried out. Sequencing of the libraries was done on an Illumina HiSeq2000 using paired-end 100 bp reads. The authors' pipeline ran thus. SOAPnuke was used to process the raw data, throwing out any read that contained adapters or uncalled bases, had a mean Phred below 15, or lacked an exact constant-primer or identifier match. High-quality paired reads were merged using COPE v1.2.5, and each unique nucleotide sequence was defined as a clonotype. MiTCR v1.1 was used to align the clonotypes against IMGT TRBV, TRBD and TRBJ reference segments. The analysis included only V-J combinations with a frequency above 0.0001, which together covered roughly 99% of the repertoires. The TCS score was defined as F50 (clonal expansion) divided by E x V (chaos), with BLOSUM62-based TCRdist calculated between CDR3 peptides within each V-J. Welch's t-statistics and random forest reduced 500 to 550 V-J features to roughly 13, which were used in a naive Bayes classifier (R e1071). TCRdb reanalyzed the raw reads on its own, using fastp at Q25 for trimming and MiXCR for clone calling, and kept in-frame beta chains. Every entry covers one CDR3 protein and lists the most common genes and DNA from its rows. TCRdb assigned the V and J calls; the authors' analysis was not used. The sample table shows some 350,000 distinct CDR3 sequences, and roughly an eighth are seen once. 34% of the sample lies in the top ten.

The CDR3 numbers 12 residues from cysteine through phenylalanine. The entry retains the CDR3 DNA only, 36 bases that are in frame from base 1. Trimming takes 5 bases from V and 9 bases from J, and the germline ends sit 11 bases apart. From a lookup of the germline V gene (reference sequence), CDR1 and CDR2 are LGHDT and YNNKEL. The sample holds many counts of this clonotype. Its antigen is not yet known. Base quality data are lacking; no much larger clone is found one base away. Broad study findings and their caveats: Sample size was not statistically predetermined, and blinding of investigators to group allocation was not performed. Most expanded thyroid clonotypes (frequency above 0.001) were also found in blood, which suggests that blood repertoires may mirror thyroid immune responses. Ophthalmopathy was separated from stable hyperthyroidism by a 13 V-J signature model, with around 90% sensitivity and about 81% specificity obtained in cross-validation and 80%/75% obtained in testing. In validation, progression to ophthalmopathy was predicted by the model with 55% to 71% sensitivity and 72.22% specificity, a median of approximately 6.5 months before onset.

In the ophthalmopathy patients, disease was moderately to severely active, with a Clinical Activity Score of 3 or more, a NOSPECS grade of 4 or more, and a duration of less than 3 months. Exclusion was applied to patients with uncontrolled infections, other autoimmune diseases, pregnancy or lactation. Diagnoses were established on the basis of clinical symptoms, serum thyroxine and TRAb, thyroid ultrasound, and orbital computed tomography. PBMCs were isolated from about 9 ml of fresh peripheral blood by Ficoll-Paque density gradient centrifugation. Trizol reagent was used to extract total RNA, and RNA quality was then checked on an Agilent 2100 Bioanalyzer.

The source material was blood. The chain couples TRBV3-1 to TRBJ2-4, with no D gene named confidently. The clonotype originates from a middle-aged woman with Graves' ophthalmopathy. The bases are TGTGCCAGCAGCACCGGCGTCGGCATTCAGTACTTC. It codes for CASSTGVGIQYF.